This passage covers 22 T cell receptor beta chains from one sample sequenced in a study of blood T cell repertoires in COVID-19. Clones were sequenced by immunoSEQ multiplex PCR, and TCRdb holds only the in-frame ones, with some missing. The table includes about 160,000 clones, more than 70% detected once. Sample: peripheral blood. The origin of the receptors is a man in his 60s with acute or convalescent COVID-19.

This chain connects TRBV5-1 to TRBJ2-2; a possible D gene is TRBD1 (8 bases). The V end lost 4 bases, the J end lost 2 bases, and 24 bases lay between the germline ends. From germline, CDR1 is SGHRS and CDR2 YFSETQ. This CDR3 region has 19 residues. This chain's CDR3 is CASSPRGQGAILNTGELFF. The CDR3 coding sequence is TGCGCCAGCAGCCCGCGGGGGCAGGGGGCAATCCTAAACACCGGGGAGCTGTTTTTT.

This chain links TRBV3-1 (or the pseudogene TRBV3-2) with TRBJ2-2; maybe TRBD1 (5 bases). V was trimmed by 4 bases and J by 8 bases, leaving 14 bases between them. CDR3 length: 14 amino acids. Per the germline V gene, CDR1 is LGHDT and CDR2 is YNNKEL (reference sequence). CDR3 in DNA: TGTGCCAGCAGCCTCGGACATCAGGTGGGGGAGCTGTTTTTT. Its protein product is CASSLGHQVGELFF.

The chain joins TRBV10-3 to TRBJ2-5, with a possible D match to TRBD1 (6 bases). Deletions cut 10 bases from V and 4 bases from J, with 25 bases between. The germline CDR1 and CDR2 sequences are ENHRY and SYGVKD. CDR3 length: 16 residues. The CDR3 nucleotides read TGTGCCACCTCCCCACACACACAGGGAAGCGGAGAGACCCAGTACTTC. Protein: CATSPHTQGSGETQYF.

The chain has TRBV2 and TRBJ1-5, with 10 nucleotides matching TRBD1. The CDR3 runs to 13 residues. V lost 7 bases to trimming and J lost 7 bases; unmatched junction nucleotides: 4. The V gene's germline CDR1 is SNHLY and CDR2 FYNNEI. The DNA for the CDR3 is TGTGCCAGCACCGGACAGGGGGGGCAGCCCCAGCATTTT. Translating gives CASTGQGGQPQHF.

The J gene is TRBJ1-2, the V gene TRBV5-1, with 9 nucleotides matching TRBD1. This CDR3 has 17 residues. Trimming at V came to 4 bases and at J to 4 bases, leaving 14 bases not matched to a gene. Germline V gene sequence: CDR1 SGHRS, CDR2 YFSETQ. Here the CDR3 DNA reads TGCGCCAGCAGCCCGGGGGACAGGGACTTCGACCTCTATGGCTACACCTTC. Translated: CASSPGDRDFDLYGYTF.

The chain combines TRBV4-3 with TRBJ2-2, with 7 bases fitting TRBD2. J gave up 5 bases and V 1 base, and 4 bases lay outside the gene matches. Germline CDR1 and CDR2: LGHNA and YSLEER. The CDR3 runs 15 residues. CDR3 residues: CASSQGRGGTGELFF. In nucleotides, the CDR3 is TGCGCCAGCAGCCAAGGCCGCGGGGGTACCGGGGAGCTGTTTTTT.

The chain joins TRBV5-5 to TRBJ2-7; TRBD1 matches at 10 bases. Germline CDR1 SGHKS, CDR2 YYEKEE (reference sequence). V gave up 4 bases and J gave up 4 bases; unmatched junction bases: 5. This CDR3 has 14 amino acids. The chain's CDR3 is CASSPGQGQYEQYF. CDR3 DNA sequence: TGTGCCAGCAGCCCGGGACAGGGGCAATACGAGCAGTACTTC.

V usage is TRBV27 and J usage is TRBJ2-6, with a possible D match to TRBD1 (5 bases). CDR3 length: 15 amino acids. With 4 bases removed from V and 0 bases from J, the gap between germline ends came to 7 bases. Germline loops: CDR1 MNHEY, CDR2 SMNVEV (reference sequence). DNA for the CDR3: TGTGCCAGCAGTTCCAGGGTCTCTGGGGCCAACGTCCTGACTTTC. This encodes CASSSRVSGANVLTF.

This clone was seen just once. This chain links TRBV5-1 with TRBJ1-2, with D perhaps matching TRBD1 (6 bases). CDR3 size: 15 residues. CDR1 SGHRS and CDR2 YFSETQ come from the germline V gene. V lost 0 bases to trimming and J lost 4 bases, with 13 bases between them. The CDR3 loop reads CASSLAGRGRYGYTF. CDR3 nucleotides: TGCGCCAGCAGCTTGGCCGGCAGGGGCCGCTATGGCTACACCTTC.

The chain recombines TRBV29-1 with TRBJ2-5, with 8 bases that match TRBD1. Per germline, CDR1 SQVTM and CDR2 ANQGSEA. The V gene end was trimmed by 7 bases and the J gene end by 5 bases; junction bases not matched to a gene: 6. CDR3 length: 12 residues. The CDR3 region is CSAGQGKETQYF. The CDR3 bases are TGCAGCGCCGGACAGGGAAAGGAGACCCAGTACTTC.

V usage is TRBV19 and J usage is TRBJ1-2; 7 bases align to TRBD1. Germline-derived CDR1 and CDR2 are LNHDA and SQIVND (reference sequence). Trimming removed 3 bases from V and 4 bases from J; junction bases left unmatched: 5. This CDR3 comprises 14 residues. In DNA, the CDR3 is TGTGCCAGTAGTATGGGGACAGTCCCCTATGGCTACACCTTC. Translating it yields CASSMGTVPYGYTF.

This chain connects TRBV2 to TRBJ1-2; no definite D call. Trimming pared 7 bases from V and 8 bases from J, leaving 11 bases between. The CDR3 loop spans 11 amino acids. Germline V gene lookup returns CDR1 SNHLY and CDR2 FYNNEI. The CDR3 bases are TGTGCCAGCATTGAGGGAGGGGGCTACACCTTC. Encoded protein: CASIEGGGYTF.

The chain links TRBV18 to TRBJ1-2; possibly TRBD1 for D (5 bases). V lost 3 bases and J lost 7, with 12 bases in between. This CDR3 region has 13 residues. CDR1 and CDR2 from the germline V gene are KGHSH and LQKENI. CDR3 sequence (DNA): TGTGCCAGCTCACCGGACAAGCCGGGTGGCTACACCTTC. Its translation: CASSPDKPGGYTF.

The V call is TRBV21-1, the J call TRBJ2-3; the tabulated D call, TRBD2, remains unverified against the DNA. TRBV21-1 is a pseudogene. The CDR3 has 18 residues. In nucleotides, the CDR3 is TGTGCCAGCAACCACCCGGGAAGGAATCTGATAACCACAGATACGCAGTATTTT. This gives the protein CASNHPGRNLITTDTQYF.

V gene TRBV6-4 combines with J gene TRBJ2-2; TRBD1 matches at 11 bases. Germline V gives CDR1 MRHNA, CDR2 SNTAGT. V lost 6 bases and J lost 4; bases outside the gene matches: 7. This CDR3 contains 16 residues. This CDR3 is CASREGQGAGTGELFF. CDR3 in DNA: TGTGCCAGCAGGGAAGGACAGGGGGCTGGCACCGGGGAGCTGTTTTTT.

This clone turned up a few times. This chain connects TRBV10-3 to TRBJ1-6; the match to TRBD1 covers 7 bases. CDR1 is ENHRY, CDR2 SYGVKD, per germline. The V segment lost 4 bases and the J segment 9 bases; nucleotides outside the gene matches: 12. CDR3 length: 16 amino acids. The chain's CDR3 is CAISGPAGRQGSPLHF. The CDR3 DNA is TGTGCCATCAGTGGCCCTGCTGGGAGACAGGGTTCACCCCTCCACTTT.

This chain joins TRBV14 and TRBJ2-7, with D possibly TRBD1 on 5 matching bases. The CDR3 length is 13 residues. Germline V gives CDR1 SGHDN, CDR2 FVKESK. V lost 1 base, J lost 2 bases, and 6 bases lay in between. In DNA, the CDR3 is TGTGCCAGCAGCCAAGGACAGACCTACGAGCAGTACTTC. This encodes CASSQGQTYEQYF.

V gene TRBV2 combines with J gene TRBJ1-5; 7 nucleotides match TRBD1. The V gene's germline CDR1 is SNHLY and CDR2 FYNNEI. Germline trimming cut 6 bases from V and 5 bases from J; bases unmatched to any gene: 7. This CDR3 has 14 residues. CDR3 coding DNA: TGTGCCAGCAGGAGACAGGGCAGTGATCAGCCCCAGCATTTT. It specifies CASRRQGSDQPQHF.

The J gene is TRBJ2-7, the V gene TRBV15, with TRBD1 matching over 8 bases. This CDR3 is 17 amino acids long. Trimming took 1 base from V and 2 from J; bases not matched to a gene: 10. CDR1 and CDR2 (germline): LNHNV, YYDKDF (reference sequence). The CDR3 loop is CATSRVRPGQDTYEQYF. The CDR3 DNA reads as TGTGCCACCAGCAGAGTCCGCCCGGGACAGGACACCTACGAGCAGTACTTC.

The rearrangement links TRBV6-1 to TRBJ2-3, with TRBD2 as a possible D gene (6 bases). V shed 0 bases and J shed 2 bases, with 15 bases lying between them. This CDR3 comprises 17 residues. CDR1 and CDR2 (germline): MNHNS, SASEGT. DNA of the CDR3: TGTGCCAGCAGTGAAGCGAAGTTCGGACTAATCACAGATACGCAGTATTTT. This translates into CASSEAKFGLITDTQYF.

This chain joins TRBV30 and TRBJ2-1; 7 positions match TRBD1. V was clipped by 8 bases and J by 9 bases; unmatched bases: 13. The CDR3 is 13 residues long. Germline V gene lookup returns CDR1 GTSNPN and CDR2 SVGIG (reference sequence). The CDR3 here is CAQGGFGTIEQFF. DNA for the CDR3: TGTGCCCAAGGGGGCTTTGGGACGATTGAGCAGTTCTTC.

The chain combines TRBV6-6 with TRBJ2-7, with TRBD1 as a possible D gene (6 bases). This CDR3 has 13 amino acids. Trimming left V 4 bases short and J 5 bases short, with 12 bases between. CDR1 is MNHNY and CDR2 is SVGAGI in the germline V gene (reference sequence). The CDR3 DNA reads TGTGCCAGCAGTTCCCCGGACAGACACGAGCAGTACTTC. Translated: CASSSPDRHEQYF.